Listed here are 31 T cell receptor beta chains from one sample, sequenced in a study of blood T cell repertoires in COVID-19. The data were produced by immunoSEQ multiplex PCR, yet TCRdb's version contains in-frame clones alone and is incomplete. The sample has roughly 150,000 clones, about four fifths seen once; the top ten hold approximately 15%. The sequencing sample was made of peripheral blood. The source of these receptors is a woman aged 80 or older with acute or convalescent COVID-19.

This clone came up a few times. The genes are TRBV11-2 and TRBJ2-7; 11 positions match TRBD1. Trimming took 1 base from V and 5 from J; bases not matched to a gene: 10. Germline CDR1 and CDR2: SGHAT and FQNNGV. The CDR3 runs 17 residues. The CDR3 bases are TGTGCCAGCAGCTTAGGCGTGGGACAGGGGGGAAAAAACGAGCAGTACTTC. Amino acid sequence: CASSLGVGQGGKNEQYF.

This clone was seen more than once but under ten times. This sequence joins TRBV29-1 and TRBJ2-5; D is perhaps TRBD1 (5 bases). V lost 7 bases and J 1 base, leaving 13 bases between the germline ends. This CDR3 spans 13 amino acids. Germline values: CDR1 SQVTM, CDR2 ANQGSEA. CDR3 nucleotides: TGCAGCGCAATTCAGGGTGTCCAAGAGACCCAGTACTTC. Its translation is CSAIQGVQETQYF.

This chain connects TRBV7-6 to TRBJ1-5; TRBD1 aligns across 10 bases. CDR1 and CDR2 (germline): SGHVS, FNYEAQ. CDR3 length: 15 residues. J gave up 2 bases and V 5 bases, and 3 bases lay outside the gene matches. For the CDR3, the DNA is TGTGCCAGCAGCCTGGGGACAGGGGGCAATCAGCCCCAGCATTTT. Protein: CASSLGTGGNQPQHF.

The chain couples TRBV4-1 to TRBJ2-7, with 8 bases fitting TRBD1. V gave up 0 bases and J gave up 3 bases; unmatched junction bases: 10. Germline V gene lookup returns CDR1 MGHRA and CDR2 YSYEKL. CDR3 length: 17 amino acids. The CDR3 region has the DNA TGCGCCAGCAGCCAAGATAGTATGGCAGGGGGCCTCTACGAGCAGTACTTC. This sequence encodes CASSQDSMAGGLYEQYF.

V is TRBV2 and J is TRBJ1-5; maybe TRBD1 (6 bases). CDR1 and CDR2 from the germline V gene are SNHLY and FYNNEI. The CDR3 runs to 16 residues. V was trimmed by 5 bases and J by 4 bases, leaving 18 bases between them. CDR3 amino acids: CASSPNRAIRNQPQHF. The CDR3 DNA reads TGTGCCAGCAGTCCAAACAGGGCGATCCGGAATCAGCCCCAGCATTTT.

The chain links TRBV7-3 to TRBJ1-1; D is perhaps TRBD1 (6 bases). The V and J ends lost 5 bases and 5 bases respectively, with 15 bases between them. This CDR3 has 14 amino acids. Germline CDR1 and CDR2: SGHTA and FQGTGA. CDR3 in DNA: TGTGCCAGCAGCATTCAGGGGAAGGGGACTGAAGCTTTCTTT. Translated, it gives CASSIQGKGTEAFF.

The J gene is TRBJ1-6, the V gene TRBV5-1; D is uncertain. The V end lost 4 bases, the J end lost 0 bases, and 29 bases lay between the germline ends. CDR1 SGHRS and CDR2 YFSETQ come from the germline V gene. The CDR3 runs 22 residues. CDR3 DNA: TGCGCCAGCAGCGCTGGCGGCAGGACTTTCCTACCCCGAAGCTCCTATAATTCACCCCTCCACTTT. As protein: CASSAGGRTFLPRSSYNSPLHF. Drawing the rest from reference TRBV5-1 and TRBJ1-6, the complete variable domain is KAGVTQTPRYLIKTRGQQVTLSCSPISGHRSVSWYQQTPGQGLQFLFEYFSETQRNKGNFPGRFSGRQFSNSRSEMNVSTLELGDSALYLCASSAGGRTFLPRSSYNSPLHFGNGTRLTVT.

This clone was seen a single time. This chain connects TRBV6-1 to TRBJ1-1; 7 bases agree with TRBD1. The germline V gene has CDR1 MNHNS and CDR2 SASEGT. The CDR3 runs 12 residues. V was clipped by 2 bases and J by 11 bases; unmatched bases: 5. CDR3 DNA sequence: TGTGCCAGCAGTGAATGGGTACAGGGGGCTTTCTTT. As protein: CASSEWVQGAFF.

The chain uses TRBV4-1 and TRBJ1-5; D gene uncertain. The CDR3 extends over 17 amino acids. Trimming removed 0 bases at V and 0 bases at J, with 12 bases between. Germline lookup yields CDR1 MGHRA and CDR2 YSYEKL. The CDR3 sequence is CASSQDAEQASNQPQHF. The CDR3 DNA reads TGCGCCAGCAGCCAAGATGCCGAGCAGGCTAGCAATCAGCCCCAGCATTTT.

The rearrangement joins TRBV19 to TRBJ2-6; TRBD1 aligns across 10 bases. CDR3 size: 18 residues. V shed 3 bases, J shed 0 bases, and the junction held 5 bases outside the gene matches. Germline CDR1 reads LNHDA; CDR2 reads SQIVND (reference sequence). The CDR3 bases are TGTGCCAGTAGTATGGGGACAGGGGCCCCCTCTGGGGCCAACGTCCTGACTTTC. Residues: CASSMGTGAPSGANVLTF. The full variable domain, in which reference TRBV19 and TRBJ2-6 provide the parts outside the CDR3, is DGGITQSPKYLFRKEGQNVTLSCEQNLNHDAMYWYRQDPGQGLRLIYYSQIVNDFQKGDIAEGYSVSREKKESFPLTVTSAQKNPTAFYLCASSMGTGAPSGANVLTFGAGSRLTVL.

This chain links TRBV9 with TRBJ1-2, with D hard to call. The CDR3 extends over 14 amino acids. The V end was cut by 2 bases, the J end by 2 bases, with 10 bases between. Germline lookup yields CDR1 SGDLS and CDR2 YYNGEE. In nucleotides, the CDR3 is TGTGCCAGCAGCGTTTCTACGGGGAACTATGGCTACACCTTC. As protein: CASSVSTGNYGYTF. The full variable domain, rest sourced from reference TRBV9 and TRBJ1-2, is DSGVTQTPKHLITATGQRVTLRCSPRSGDLSVYWYQQSLDQGLQFLIQYYNGEERAKGNILERFSAQQFPDLHSELNLSSLELGDSALYFCASSVSTGNYGYTFGSGTRLTVV.

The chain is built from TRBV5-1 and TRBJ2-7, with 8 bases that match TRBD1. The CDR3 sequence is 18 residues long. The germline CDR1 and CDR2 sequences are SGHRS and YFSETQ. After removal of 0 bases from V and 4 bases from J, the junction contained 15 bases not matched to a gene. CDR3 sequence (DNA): TGCGCCAGCAGCTTGGATTCCATTGGACAGGGAAGAAGGTACGAGCAGTACTTC. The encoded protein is CASSLDSIGQGRRYEQYF.

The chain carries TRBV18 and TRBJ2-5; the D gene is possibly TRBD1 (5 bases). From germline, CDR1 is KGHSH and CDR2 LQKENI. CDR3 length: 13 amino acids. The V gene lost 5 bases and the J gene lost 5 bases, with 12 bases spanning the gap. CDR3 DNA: TGTGCCAGCTCAGCCCAGGGTCGGGAGACCCAGTACTTC. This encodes CASSAQGRETQYF.

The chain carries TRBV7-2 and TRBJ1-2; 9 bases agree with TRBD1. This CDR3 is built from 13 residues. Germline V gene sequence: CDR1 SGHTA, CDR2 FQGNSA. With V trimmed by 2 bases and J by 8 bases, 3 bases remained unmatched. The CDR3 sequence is CASSLQQGAGYTF. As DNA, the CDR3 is TGTGCCAGCAGCTTACAACAGGGGGCCGGCTACACCTTC.

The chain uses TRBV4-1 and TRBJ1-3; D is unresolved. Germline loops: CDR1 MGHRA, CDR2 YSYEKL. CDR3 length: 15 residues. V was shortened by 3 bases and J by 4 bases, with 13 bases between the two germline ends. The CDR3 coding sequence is TGCGCCAGCAGCCAGGGCCGGACTCCCGGAAACACCATATATTTT. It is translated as CASSQGRTPGNTIYF.

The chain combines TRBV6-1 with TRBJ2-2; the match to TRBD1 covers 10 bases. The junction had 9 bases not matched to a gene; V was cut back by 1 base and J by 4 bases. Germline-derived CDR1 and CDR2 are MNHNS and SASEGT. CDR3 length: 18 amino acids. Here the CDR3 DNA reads TGTGCCAGCAGTGAAGTTGGGTCCGGGACAGGGGTCACCGGGGAGCTGTTTTTT. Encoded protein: CASSEVGSGTGVTGELFF.

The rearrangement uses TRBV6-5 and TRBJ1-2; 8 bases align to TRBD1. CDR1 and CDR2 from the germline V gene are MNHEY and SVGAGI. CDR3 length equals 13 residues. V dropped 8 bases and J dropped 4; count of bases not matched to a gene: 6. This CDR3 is CASSGGSGYGYTF. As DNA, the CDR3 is TGTGCCAGCTCAGGGGGCAGCGGCTATGGCTACACCTTC.

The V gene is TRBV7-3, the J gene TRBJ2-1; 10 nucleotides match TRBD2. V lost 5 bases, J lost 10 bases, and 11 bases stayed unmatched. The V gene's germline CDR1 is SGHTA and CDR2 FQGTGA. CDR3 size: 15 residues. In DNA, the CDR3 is TGTGCCAGCAGCCCCCGGCCTAGCGGGAGCGGGGAGCAGTTCTTC. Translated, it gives CASSPRPSGSGEQFF.

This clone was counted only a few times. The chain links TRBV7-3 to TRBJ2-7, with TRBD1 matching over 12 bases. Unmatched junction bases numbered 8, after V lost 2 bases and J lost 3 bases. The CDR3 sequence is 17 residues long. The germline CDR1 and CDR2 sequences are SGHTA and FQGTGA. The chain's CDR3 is CASSLGTGGLWSYEQYF. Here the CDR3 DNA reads TGTGCCAGCAGCTTAGGGACAGGGGGCTTGTGGAGCTACGAGCAGTACTTC.

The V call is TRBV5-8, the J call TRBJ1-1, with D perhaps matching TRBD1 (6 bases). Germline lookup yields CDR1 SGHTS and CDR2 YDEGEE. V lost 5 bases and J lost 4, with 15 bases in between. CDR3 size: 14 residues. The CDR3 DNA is TGTGCCAGCAGACCCGACAGGTTCCGCACTGAAGCTTTCTTT. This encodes CASRPDRFRTEAFF.

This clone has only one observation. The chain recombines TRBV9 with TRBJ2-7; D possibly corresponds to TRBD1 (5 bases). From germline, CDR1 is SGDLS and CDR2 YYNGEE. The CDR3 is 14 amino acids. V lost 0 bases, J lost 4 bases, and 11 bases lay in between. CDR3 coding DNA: TGTGCCAGCAGCGTAGGGGCCAGGGATTACGAGCAGTACTTC. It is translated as CASSVGARDYEQYF.

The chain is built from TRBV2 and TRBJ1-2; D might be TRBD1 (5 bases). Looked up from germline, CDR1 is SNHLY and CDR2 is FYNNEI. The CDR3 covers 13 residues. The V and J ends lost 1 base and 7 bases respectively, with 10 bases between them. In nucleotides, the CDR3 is TGTGCCAGCAGTGAAGGCAGGGATCGTGGCTACACCTTC. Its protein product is CASSEGRDRGYTF.

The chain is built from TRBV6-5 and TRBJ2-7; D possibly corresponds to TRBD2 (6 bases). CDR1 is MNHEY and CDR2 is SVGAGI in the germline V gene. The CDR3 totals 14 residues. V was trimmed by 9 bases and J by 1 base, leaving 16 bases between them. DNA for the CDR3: TGTGCCAGTTCGCAGGGACTCCCTTCCTACGAGCAGTACTTC. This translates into CASSQGLPSYEQYF.

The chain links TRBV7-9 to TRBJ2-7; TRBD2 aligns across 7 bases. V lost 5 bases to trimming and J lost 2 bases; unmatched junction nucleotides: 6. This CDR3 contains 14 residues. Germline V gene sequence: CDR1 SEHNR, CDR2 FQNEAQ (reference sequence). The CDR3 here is CASSPQAGAYEQYF. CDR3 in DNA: TGTGCCAGCAGCCCACAGGCGGGAGCCTACGAGCAGTACTTC.

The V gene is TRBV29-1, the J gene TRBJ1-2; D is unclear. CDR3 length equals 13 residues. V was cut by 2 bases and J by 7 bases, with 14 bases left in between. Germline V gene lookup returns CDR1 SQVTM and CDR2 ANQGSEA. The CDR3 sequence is CSVERNQHSGYTF. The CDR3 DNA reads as TGCAGCGTTGAACGGAACCAGCACAGTGGCTACACCTTC.

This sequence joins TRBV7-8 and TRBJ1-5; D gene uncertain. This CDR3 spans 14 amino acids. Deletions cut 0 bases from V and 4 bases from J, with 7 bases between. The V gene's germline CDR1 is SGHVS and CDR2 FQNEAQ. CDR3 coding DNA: TGTGCCAGCAGCTTAGCGACAAGAAATCAGCCCCAGCATTTT. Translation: CASSLATRNQPQHF.

This chain's CDR3 is CASSLGGSGGAYEQYF. The CDR3 DNA reads as TGTGCCAGCAGCTTAGGGGGGAGCGGGGGAGCCTACGAGCAGTACTTC. The V call is TRBV7-2, the J call TRBJ2-7; TRBD2 matches 8 bases. Losses at the gene ends were 1 base for V and 2 bases for J; bases not matched to a gene: 7. CDR1 is SGHTA, CDR2 FQGNSA, per germline. This CDR3 is 16 amino acids long.

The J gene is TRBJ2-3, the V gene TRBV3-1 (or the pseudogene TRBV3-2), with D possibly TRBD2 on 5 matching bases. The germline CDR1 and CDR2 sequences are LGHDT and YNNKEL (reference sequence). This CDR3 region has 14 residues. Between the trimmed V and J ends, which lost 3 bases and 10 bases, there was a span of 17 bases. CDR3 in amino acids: CASSHGPVRDPQYF. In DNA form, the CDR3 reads TGTGCCAGCAGCCATGGCCCCGTACGGGATCCGCAGTATTTT.

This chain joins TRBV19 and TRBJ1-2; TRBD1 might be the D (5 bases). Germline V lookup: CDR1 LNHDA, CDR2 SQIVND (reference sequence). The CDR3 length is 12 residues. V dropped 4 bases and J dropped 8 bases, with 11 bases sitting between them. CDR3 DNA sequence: TGTGCCAGTAGTAGCAGGGTCGAGGGCTACACCTTC. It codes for CASSSRVEGYTF.

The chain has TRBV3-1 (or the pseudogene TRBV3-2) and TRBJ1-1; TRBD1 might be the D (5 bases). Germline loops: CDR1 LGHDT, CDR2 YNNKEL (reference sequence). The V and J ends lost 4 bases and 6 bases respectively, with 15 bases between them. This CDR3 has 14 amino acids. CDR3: CASSRRQLGAEAFF. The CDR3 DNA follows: TGTGCCAGCAGCCGCCGACAGTTGGGCGCTGAAGCTTTCTTT.

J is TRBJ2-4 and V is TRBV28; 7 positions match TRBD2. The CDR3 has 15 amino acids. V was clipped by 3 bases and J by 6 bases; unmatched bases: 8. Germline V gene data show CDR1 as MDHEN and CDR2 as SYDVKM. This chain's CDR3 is CASSFQREVRNIQYF. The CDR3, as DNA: TGTGCCAGCAGTTTCCAGCGGGAAGTCAGAAACATTCAGTACTTC.